The TCR beta chain described here comes from a study of neoadjuvant anti-PD-1 for oral cavity cancer. The overall study: Around day 43, patients without progression received a fourth nivolumab dose before surgery.

Turning to this clone: The target antigen is unknown.

Indicated time point: after neoadjuvant nivolumab, at surgical resection. Patients had HPV-negative, locally advanced oral cavity squamous cell carcinoma. Tumor libraries mostly used 4.5 to 5.5 ug genomic DNA, two replicates each. Only in-frame clones appear in the TCRdb table, and some are missing; sequencing was by immunoSEQ multiplex PCR. Among tens of thousands of clones listed, 26% were seen once. The study's findings and limits: Post-treatment tumors with larger preexisting clones showed more shrinkage.

CDR1 is KGHSH and CDR2 is LQKENI in the germline V gene. Trimming shortened V by 2 bases and J by 8 bases, and 15 bases separated the two germline ends. The CDR3 sequence is 15 residues long. The receptor comes from a person between 40 and 80 years old with oral cavity squamous cell carcinoma. The sample was tumor tissue, taken after nivolumab (anti-PD-1) treatment. The V call is TRBV18, the J call TRBJ1-4; tentatively, D is TRBD1 (5 bases). CDR3 sequence: CASSPFSQGEEKLFF. DNA of the CDR3: TGTGCCAGCTCACCATTCTCGCAGGGAGAGGAAAAACTGTTTTTT.